The TCR beta chain described here comes from a study of blood T cell repertoires in COVID-19. Overall study: Samples taken during acute and convalescent COVID-19 were collected in the United States, Italy and Spain. T cells, B-cell-depleted T cells, or PBMCs provided the cDNA or gDNA that served as material.

V was trimmed by 6 bases and J by 8 bases, leaving 17 bases between them. Germline V gene data show CDR1 as MDHEN and CDR2 as SYDVKM. The CDR3 contains 15 residues. Authors' processing steps: Nucleated cell counts were estimated from reference gene primer amplification. Only in-frame clones appear in the TCRdb table, and some are missing; sequencing was by immunoSEQ multiplex PCR. V, J and clone size were drawn from that table, and D and trimming were deduced from the DNA. The profile shows 210,000 or so clones, roughly four fifths of them singletons. In this sample, this clone turned up once. This TCR was recovered from a woman aged 40 to 55 with acute or convalescent COVID-19. J is TRBJ1-6 and V is TRBV28, with a tentative D call TRBD1 (6 bases). Sequencing input: peripheral blood. CDR3 nucleotide sequence: TGTGCCAGCAGGGTGACAGGAGGAGGACATTCACCCCTCCACTTT. Translating it yields CASRVTGGGHSPLHF.